One T cell receptor beta chain is described in this entry. The sample originates from a study of blood T cell repertoires in COVID-19. Study overall: Material from acute and convalescent COVID-19 was sourced from the United States, Italy and Spain. T cells, B-cell-depleted T cells, or PBMCs supplied cDNA or gDNA.

How the authors handled the data: Reference gene primer amplification gave nucleated cell count estimates. Profiling relied on immunoSEQ multiplex PCR, and the TCRdb table lists in-frame clones only, not all of them. The V and J calls and clone size are taken from that table; D and trimming were inferred from the DNA. The sample comprises approximately 110,000 clones, over 65% of which are singletons, and 7.5% to 10% rests with the top ten. The V gene's germline CDR1 is MNHEY and CDR2 SMNVEV (reference sequence). The CDR3 sequence is 13 residues long. Trimming stripped 5 bases from V and 7 bases from J, with 14 bases between.

Sequencing was carried out using peripheral blood. The rearrangement links TRBV27 to TRBJ1-2; no clear D. The TCR sequence derives from a woman in her thirties or forties with acute or convalescent COVID-19. The CDR3 spells CASSLLTGIGYTF. CDR3 bases: TGTGCCAGCAGTCTGCTGACCGGGATTGGCTACACCTTC.